A selection of T cell receptor beta chains follows, all from one sample in a study of monozygotic twins with inflammatory bowel disease. Reprocessing the 5' RACE reads, TCRdb reports a single entry for every CDR3 protein and omits DNA. The sample holds over 110,000 distinct CDR3 sequences. The sequencing sample was made of blood. These receptors were taken from a human donor with ulcerative colitis or Crohn's disease, or a healthy co-twin of an affected twin (not recorded which). The CDR3 runs from the conserved cysteine through the conserved F or W.

V gene	J gene	CDR3 protein
TRBV19	TRBJ1-1	CASKSVGGKNTEAFF
TRBV6-1	TRBJ1-6	CASRPTGPNNSPLHF
TRBV12-3/TRBV12-4	TRBJ1-1	CASSFPSEGARTEAFF
TRBV12-3/TRBV12-4	TRBJ2-3	CASSLVLAGGPDTQYF
TRBV18	TRBJ2-7	CASSPRGSDEQYF
TRBV4-2	TRBJ2-1	CASSQGSGGDFNPSSYNEQFF
TRBV7-3	TRBJ2-3	CASSPRVTASTDTQYF
TRBV7-8	TRBJ2-1	CASSDGQHRYNEQFF
TRBV4-3	TRBJ2-7	CASSQRPQSREQYF
TRBV19	TRBJ1-6	CASKTGGNSPLHF
TRBV20-1	TRBJ1-4	CSASSWGRRGEKLFF
TRBV11-1	TRBJ2-5	CASSLPFSRGGRGETQYF
TRBV24-1	TRBJ2-1	CATSDFAGSSYNEQFF
TRBV5-1	TRBJ2-6	CASSLQEPHSSGANVLTF
TRBV3-1	TRBJ2-3	CASSQDSELYEASTDTQYF
TRBV29-1	TRBJ1-1	CSVAGHRNTEAFF
TRBV4-3	TRBJ2-7	CASSLGQGAGEQYF
TRBV18	TRBJ2-2	CASSQRQLPGELFF
TRBV7-3	TRBJ2-3	CASSLTHFTDTQYF
TRBV5-1	TRBJ2-2	CASSLSLQSGELFF
TRBV5-8	TRBJ2-1	CASSLAGSPINEQFF
TRBV7-2	TRBJ1-1	CASSQGQGTEAFF
TRBV6-5	TRBJ2-3	CASSRDRGYQDTQYF
TRBV19	TRBJ1-2	CASSIQGARLDGYTF
TRBV7-2	TRBJ2-7	CASSLGWDRQKEQYF
TRBV20-1	TRBJ2-3	CSAPPVWDRVTDTQYF
TRBV18	TRBJ2-7	CASSPLAWGKGSYEQYF
TRBV12-3/TRBV12-4	TRBJ2-7	CASSFGTGRTRNEQYF
TRBV27	TRBJ2-6	CASTLHLGGDGANVLTF
TRBV19	TRBJ2-5	CASRDPQETQYF
TRBV20-1	TRBJ1-3	CSASGVSGNTIYF
TRBV27	TRBJ1-2	CASRGTGTGYGYTF
TRBV12-3/TRBV12-4	TRBJ1-5	CASSFRDRGNQPQHF
TRBV4-3	TRBJ1-1	CASSQGANTEAFF
TRBV4-3	TRBJ2-2	CTSSSGTGNTGELFF
TRBV18	TRBJ2-7	CASSLRRTDEAGEQYF
TRBV6-2/TRBV6-3	TRBJ1-5	CASSYMGRGPQPQHF
TRBV5-1	TRBJ1-5	CASSPGGGAGNQPQHF